Presented here are 6 T cell receptor beta chains from one specimen sequenced in a study of blood T cell repertoires in COVID-19. Assay used: immunoSEQ multiplex PCR; TCRdb lists only in-frame clones, some missing. The sample has about 110,000 clones, around 84% seen once; the top ten hold about 8.5%. The sequencing input was peripheral blood. The receptors here all came from a woman aged 40 to 49 with acute or convalescent COVID-19.

V usage is TRBV6-6 and J usage is TRBJ2-7; maybe TRBD1 (5 bases). The ends were cut back, 6 bases at V and 5 bases at J, with 11 bases in the middle. CDR1 is MNHNY and CDR2 is SVGAGI in the germline V gene (reference sequence). This CDR3 has 12 amino acids. The CDR3 spells CASSSPGNEQYF. For the CDR3, the DNA is TGTGCCAGCAGCAGCCCAGGGAACGAGCAGTACTTC.

This chain joins TRBV4-1 and TRBJ2-1; 7 nucleotides line up with TRBD1. Germline V gene sequence: CDR1 MGHRA, CDR2 YSYEKL. V shed 4 bases, J shed 9 bases, and the junction held 6 bases outside the gene matches. There are 13 residues in the CDR3. The CDR3 region is CASSRDRVAEQFF. The CDR3 DNA reads TGCGCCAGCAGCCGAGACAGGGTGGCTGAGCAGTTCTTC.

This rearrangement joins TRBV7-9 to TRBJ2-1; D remains ambiguous. The CDR3 spans 12 residues. In germline, CDR1 is SEHNR, CDR2 FQNEAQ (reference sequence). Between the trimmed V and J ends, which lost 4 bases and 4 bases, there was a span of 5 bases. In nucleotides, the CDR3 is TGTGCCAGCAGCTACCGGTACAATGAGCAGTTCTTC. Protein: CASSYRYNEQFF.

The J gene is TRBJ1-2, the V gene TRBV7-9; D is uncertain. V was trimmed by 1 base and J by 0 bases, leaving 6 bases between them. The germline V gene has CDR1 SEHNR and CDR2 FQNEAQ (reference sequence). The length of the CDR3 is 14 residues. The DNA for the CDR3 is TGTGCCAGCAGCTTAGAACTTCCTAACTATGGCTACACCTTC. It yields the protein CASSLELPNYGYTF.

The rearrangement joins TRBV6-2 or TRBV6-3 to TRBJ1-2; weak D call: TRBD1 (5 bases). V lost 1 base to trimming and J lost 0 bases, with 15 bases between them. This CDR3 contains 17 residues. The germline V gene encodes CDR1 MNHEY and CDR2 SVGEGT. CDR3 amino acids: CASSYFRNTGTNYGYTF. CDR3 nucleotides: TGTGCCAGCAGTTACTTCCGGAATACAGGCACTAACTATGGCTACACCTTC.

The gene calls are TRBV30 and TRBJ1-2; 8 bases align to TRBD1. Germline-derived CDR1 and CDR2 are GTSNPN and SVGIG (reference sequence). The CDR3 covers 15 residues. V lost 0 bases to trimming and J lost 4 bases; unmatched junction nucleotides: 7. CDR3 sequence reads: CAWSVQDRAFYGYTF. Here the CDR3 DNA reads TGTGCCTGGAGTGTACAGGACAGGGCATTCTATGGCTACACCTTC.